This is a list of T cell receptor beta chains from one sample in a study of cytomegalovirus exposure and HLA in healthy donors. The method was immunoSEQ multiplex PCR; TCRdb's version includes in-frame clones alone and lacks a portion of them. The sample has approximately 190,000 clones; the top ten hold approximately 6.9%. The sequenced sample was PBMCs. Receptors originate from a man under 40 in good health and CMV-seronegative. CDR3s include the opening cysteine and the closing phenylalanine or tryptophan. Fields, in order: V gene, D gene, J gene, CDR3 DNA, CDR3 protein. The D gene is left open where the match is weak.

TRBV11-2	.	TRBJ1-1	TGTGCCAGCAGCTTACAGGGAGGGGAAACTGAAGCTTTCTTT	CASSLQGGETEAFF
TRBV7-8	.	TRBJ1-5	TGTGCCAGCAGCTTAGTTGGGCATCAGCCCCAGCATTTT	CASSLVGHQPQHF
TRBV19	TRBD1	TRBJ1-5	TGTGCCTGTAGTGTAAGACAGGGCGGTCATTCTCAGCCCCAGCATTTT	CACSVRQGGHSQPQHF
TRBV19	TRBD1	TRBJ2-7	TGTGCCAGTTCAACAGGGGTTGGCTCCTACGAGCAGTACTTC	CASSTGVGSYEQYF
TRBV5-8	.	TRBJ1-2	TGTGCCAGCAGCCGGGGGGGGGTCCCCCACTATGGCTACACCTTC	CASSRGGVPHYGYTF
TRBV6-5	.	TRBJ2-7	TGTGCCAGCAGTTACTCGAACAGGGTGGAGTCCTACGAGCAGTACTTC	CASSYSNRVESYEQYF
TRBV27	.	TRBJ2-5	TGTGCCAGCAGTCTATACTCCCCCCTTGAGACTAGTTACCAAGAGACCCAGTACTTC	CASSLYSPLETSYQETQYF
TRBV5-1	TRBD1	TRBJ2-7	TGCGCCAGCAGCAGGGACAGGGATCGGGAGGAGTACTTC	CASSRDRDREEYF
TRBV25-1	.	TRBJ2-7	TGTGCAACCAGCAGGTCCTACGAGCAGTACTTC	CATSRSYEQYF
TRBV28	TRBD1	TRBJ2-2	TGTGCCAGCAGTTCACAGGGGTTGGGCACCGGGGAGCTGTTTTTT	CASSSQGLGTGELFF
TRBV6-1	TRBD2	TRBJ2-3	TGTGCCAGCAGTGAACACGGCGGGGGGTCAGATACGCAGTATTTT	CASSEHGGGSDTQYF
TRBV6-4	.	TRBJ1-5	TGTGCCAGCAGTGGGGAGGAGAATCAGCCCCAGCATTTT	CASSGEENQPQHF
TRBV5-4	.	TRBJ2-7	TGTGCCAGCAGCTCGTCGCGGATGAGGTACGAGCAGTACTTC	CASSSSRMRYEQYF
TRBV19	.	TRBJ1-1	TGTGCCAGTAGTTCATACAGGGCCACTGTTCCGAACACTGAAGCTTTCTTT	CASSSYRATVPNTEAFF
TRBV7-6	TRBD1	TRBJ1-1	TGTGCCAGCAGCTTGGGGACAGGGGGCGCTCCAGAAGCTTTCTTT	CASSLGTGGAPEAFF
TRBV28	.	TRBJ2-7	TGTGCCAGCAGTTTACTCCAGGCTTGGGACGAGCAGTACTTC	CASSLLQAWDEQYF
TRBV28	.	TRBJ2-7	TGTGCCAGCAGTTCCCCCGGACTAAGGCAGTACTTC	CASSSPGLRQYF